One TCR beta chain is described in this entry. What it recognizes is unknown. This specimen belongs to a study of Tregs in tolerant kidney transplant recipients. Study conclusions and caveats: The small number of patients limits these findings pending further validation.

Mixed chimerism was transient after nonmyeloablative marrow transplants from related graft donors. Unstimulated regulatory T cells (CD4+CD25+CD127-), CD4+CD25- non-regulatory cells, CD4 and CD8 cells were FACS-sorted from thawed PBMCs. The CDR3 sequence is 15 residues long. Trimming took 2 bases from V and 7 from J; bases not matched to a gene: 8. Germline V gives CDR1 SGHDT, CDR2 YYEEEE. Profiled with immunoSEQ multiplex PCR; TCRdb holds only in-frame clones, not every one. The table records 74,000 or so clones, 91% of them present only once. The J gene is TRBJ2-2, the V gene TRBV5-6; 7 nucleotides match TRBD1. This material consisted of CD4+ T cells from blood (PBMCs), taken 24 months after the transplant. The TCR was taken from a human patient who received a combined kidney and bone marrow transplant. Some T cells may be the graft donor's. DNA of the CDR3: TGTGCCAGCAGCTTCCGGTCCCGGGACAGCGGGGAGCTGTTTTTT. Its protein product is CASSFRSRDSGELFF.